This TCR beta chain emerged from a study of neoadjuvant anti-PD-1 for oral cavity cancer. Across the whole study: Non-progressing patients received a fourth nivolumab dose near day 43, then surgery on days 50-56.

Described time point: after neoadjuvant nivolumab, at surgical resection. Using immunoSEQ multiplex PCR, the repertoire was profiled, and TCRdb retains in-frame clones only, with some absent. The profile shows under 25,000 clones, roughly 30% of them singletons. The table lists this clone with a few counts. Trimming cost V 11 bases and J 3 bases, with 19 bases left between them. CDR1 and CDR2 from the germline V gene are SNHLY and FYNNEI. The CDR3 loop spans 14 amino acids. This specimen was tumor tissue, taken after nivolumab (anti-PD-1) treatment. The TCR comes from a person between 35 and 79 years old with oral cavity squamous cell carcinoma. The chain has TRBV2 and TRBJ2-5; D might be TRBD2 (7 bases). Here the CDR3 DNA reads TGTGCCGTATACCGGGGGGCCCTTGAAGAGACCCAGTACTTC. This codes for CAVYRGALEETQYF.